This T cell receptor beta chain was found in a study of cytomegalovirus exposure and HLA in healthy donors. Study-wide points: Across all donors, roughly uniform sequencing depth was an assumption of the presence/absence analyses. Testing in vitro showed three CMV-associated chains specific for CMV antigens.

PCR involved 60 Vbeta and 13 Jbeta primers. The repertoire was sequenced with immunoSEQ multiplex PCR; TCRdb's copy has only in-frame clones and lacks some. The data hold almost 85,000 clones, with around 80% observed a single time. Details on this clone: Its antigen remains unidentified.

Sequencing was done on a sample of PBMCs. This TCR was recovered from a male donor in good health and CMV-seropositive.

In nucleotides, the CDR3 is TGTGCCAGCAGCAAAATTCAGACAGGGACCCACGAGCAGTACTTC. Translated, it gives CASSKIQTGTHEQYF. The gene calls are TRBV21-1 and TRBJ2-7; TRBD1 is the table's D call and was not checked against the DNA. TRBV21-1 corresponds to a pseudogene. This CDR3 has 15 residues.